This T cell receptor beta chain was obtained from a study of molecular identifiers for immune sequencing clone quantification. Bulk TCR libraries used previously described methods and listed TCR primers. TCRdb analysed the PCR reads with MiXCR anew, one entry per CDR3 protein. The table lists over 600,000 distinct CDR3 sequences, 15% to 20% of them singletons. The CDR3 is made up of 16 amino acids. The V gene end was trimmed by 5 bases and the J gene end by 5 bases; junction bases not matched to a gene: 9. This clonotype was seen at least ten times. Sorted cells numbering about 19,000 to 1,000,000, with 10%, 30% or 50% RNA, yielded the naive CD8 libraries.

The V gene is TRBV12-3 or TRBV12-4, the J gene TRBJ2-2; 9 bases agree with TRBD2. Sequences were obtained from naive CD8+ T cells from blood, with Jurkat cell RNA spiked in. The subset is: FACS-sorted CD8+CD4-CCR7+CD45RA+ naive T cells. This sequence was found in a human donor in good health. Some libraries in this study had Jurkat cell RNA spiked in. CDR3 amino acids: CASSPFAGGVTGELFF. CDR3 DNA sequence: TGTGCCAGCAGTCCATTTGCGGGAGGGGTTACCGGGGAGCTGTTTTTT.